The count of the clone carrying this TCR beta chain is one. As yet, its antigen is unknown. Its ends do not fully match the called genes, so a read error is possible. This sample was included in a study of identical twins. Notes on the study in general: Where out-of-frame alpha sequences were twin-shared, they showed excess low generation probability. The analysis was cross-sectional rather than longitudinal within donors.

The length of the CDR3 is 20 residues. Germline CDR1 and CDR2: LGHNA and YNFKEQ. Unique molecular identifiers were present on cDNA, and template switching added a universal primer site. Each CDR3 protein gets one entry after TCRdb re-called the 5' RACE reads with MiXCR. The sample lists 700,000 or so distinct CDR3 sequences, 8.5% to 9% occurring once. This same sample was also taken into another study, of yellow fever vaccine responses in identical twins. Per that paper: Convergence reportedly seemed to mark part of the twins' vaccine T cell response, with personalization marking the rest.

This clonotype was sampled from a woman younger than 30 in good health. Sequenced input: PBMCs. The J gene is TRBJ2-3, the V gene TRBV4-2, with 12 bases fitting TRBD2. The CDR3 sequence is CASNQDRLAGGISSTDTQYF. The CDR3 DNA reads as TGTGCCAGCAACCAAGACCGGCTAGCGGGGGGGATTTCTAGCACAGATACGCAGTATTTT.